This T cell receptor (beta chain) emerged from a study of blood T cell repertoires in COVID-19. Study in general: Sources were T cells, B-cell-depleted T cells, or PBMCs; the material itself was cDNA or gDNA.

In the authors' methods: Amplification of reference gene primers provided the estimated nucleated cell counts. Only in-frame clones appear in the TCRdb table, and some are missing; sequencing was by immunoSEQ multiplex PCR. V and J calls plus clone size are reproduced from that table; the DNA served to infer D and trimming. This sample carries under 150,000 clones, approximately 88% of them seen once, and the ten largest clones take 4.5% to 5.5%. All enrollees were roughly 18 to 100 years old and from approximately 24 US areas. Cohorts were assigned according to the clinical history that participants reported. This CDR3 spans 17 amino acids. J lost 6 bases, V lost 2 bases, and 9 bases had no gene match. Per germline, CDR1 MNHEY and CDR2 SMNVEV (reference sequence).

Sequenced material: PBMCs or T cells enriched from blood (not recorded which). V is TRBV27 and J is TRBJ2-2, with 10 bases that match TRBD2. This TCR came from a man in his forties with acute COVID-19. The CDR3 is CASSLRGAGGPPGELFF. Here the CDR3 DNA reads TGTGCCAGCAGTTTACGGGGAGCGGGAGGGCCACCCGGGGAGCTGTTTTTT.